These 31 T cell receptor beta chains were sequenced from one sample in a study of blood T cells in healthy people across ages. For the second PCR, which ran for roughly 7 to 11 cycles, a sample-barcoded 5' primer and a J-beta primer mix were used. MiXCR, applied by TCRdb to the 5' RACE reads, yields one record per CDR3 protein. The sample has about 940,000 distinct CDR3 sequences, roughly 43% seen once. Input material: blood. The receptors derive from a young man in good health.

This clonotype came up a few times. V gene TRBV7-2 combines with J gene TRBJ2-5; perhaps TRBD2 as D (5 bases). Trimming stripped 5 bases from V and 2 bases from J, with 9 bases between. The germline V gene encodes CDR1 SGHTA and CDR2 FQGNSA. The CDR3 is 13 amino acids. The CDR3 nucleotides read TGTGCCAGCAGCATGAGGGTACAAGAGACCCAGTACTTC. It is translated as CASSMRVQETQYF.

This clonotype was detected only a few times. The chain has TRBV7-9 and TRBJ2-1; 10 positions match TRBD1. With V trimmed by 5 bases and J by 6 bases, 7 bases remained unmatched. This CDR3 region has 15 residues. Germline CDR1 SEHNR, CDR2 FQNEAQ (reference sequence). CDR3 sequence reads: CASSPGTGVINEQFF. The CDR3 nucleotides read TGTGCCAGCAGCCCAGGGACAGGGGTCATCAATGAGCAGTTCTTC.

The V call is TRBV7-6, the J call TRBJ2-3; 10 bases line up with TRBD2. The junction had 5 bases not matched to a gene; V was cut back by 5 bases and J by 3 bases. CDR1 and CDR2 from the germline V gene are SGHVS and FNYEAQ. This CDR3 is 15 amino acids long. The CDR3: CASSNIAGGTDTQYF. In nucleotides, the CDR3 is TGTGCCAGCAGCAATATAGCGGGGGGAACAGATACGCAGTATTTT. Variable domain in full (rest from reference TRBV7-6 and TRBJ2-3): GAGVSQSPRYKVTKRGQDVALRCDPISGHVSLYWYRQALGQGPEFLTYFNYEAQQDKSGLPNDRFSAERPEGSISTLTIQRTEQRDSAMYRCASSNIAGGTDTQYFGPGTRLTVL.

V and J are TRBV12-3 or TRBV12-4 and TRBJ1-1; no clear D gene. CDR3 length: 14 residues. The ends were cut back, 5 bases at V and 1 base at J, with 11 bases in the middle. The DNA for the CDR3 is TGTGCCAGCAGTCGGGTGCCTCCGAACACTGAAGCTTTCTTT. This sequence encodes CASSRVPPNTEAFF.

This chain joins TRBV15 and TRBJ2-1, with 8 bases lining up with TRBD2. The germline V gene encodes CDR1 LNHNV and CDR2 YYDKDF (reference sequence). CDR3 length: 16 amino acids. V was clipped by 5 bases and J by 0 bases; unmatched bases: 6. CDR3 coding DNA: TGTGCCACCAGCCGTGAGCGGGGGATCTCCTACAATGAGCAGTTCTTC. Amino acids: CATSRERGISYNEQFF.

J is TRBJ1-2 and V is TRBV4-1; D is uncertain. The V end was cut by 0 bases, the J end by 4 bases, with 15 bases between. This CDR3 comprises 16 residues. The V gene's germline CDR1 is MGHRA and CDR2 YSYEKL. CDR3 nucleotides: TGCGCCAGCAGCCAAGATGAGGCCGAACCTGCCTATGGCTACACCTTC. Translation: CASSQDEAEPAYGYTF.

This clonotype turned up a few times. This chain connects TRBV4-1 to TRBJ2-7; 10 bases are shared with TRBD1. Germline CDR1 is MGHRA and CDR2 is YSYEKL. This CDR3 region has 15 residues. The J segment lost 4 bases and the V segment lost 4 bases, leaving 7 bases of the junction unmatched. The CDR3 protein is CASSLKGTGVYEQYF. The CDR3 nucleotides read TGCGCCAGCAGCCTTAAAGGGACAGGGGTTTACGAGCAGTACTTC.

The chain joins TRBV5-1 to TRBJ2-7; D is uncertain. Looked up from germline, CDR1 is SGHRS and CDR2 is YFSETQ. The CDR3 is 14 amino acids. Trimming stripped 0 bases from V and 6 bases from J, with 13 bases between. CDR3 protein: CASSLGRASAEQYF. The CDR3, as DNA: TGCGCCAGCAGCTTGGGACGGGCCTCTGCCGAGCAGTACTTC.

This clonotype was seen only a few times. CDR3 nucleotide sequence: TGTGCCAGCAGTTTAACCCCCCCGAGTCGGATACTAGCGGGGGTCACAGATACGCAGTATTTT. Translation gives CASSLTPPSRILAGVTDTQYF. The J gene is TRBJ2-3, the V gene TRBV27; 11 nucleotides match TRBD2. In germline, CDR1 is MNHEY, CDR2 SMNVEV (reference sequence). V dropped 2 bases and J dropped 2; count of bases not matched to a gene: 18. CDR3 length: 21 residues.

The chain couples TRBV6-6 to TRBJ2-3; TRBD1 matches 8 bases. The length of the CDR3 is 15 residues. CDR1 and CDR2 (germline): MNHNY, SVGAGI (reference sequence). After removal of 6 bases from V and 4 bases from J, the junction contained 9 bases not matched to a gene. CDR3 sequence (DNA): TGTGCCAGCAGCCGAATGGGGACAGGCGCAGATACGCAGTATTTT. Translated, it gives CASSRMGTGADTQYF.

This chain connects TRBV6-2 or TRBV6-3 to TRBJ2-1, with a tentative D call TRBD2 (5 bases). Trimming cost V 5 bases and J 6 bases, with 17 bases left between them. CDR1 and CDR2 (germline): MNHEY, SVGEGT. This CDR3 spans 15 amino acids. The CDR3: CASSHTGVTLNEQFF. The CDR3 nucleotides are TGTGCCAGCAGTCATACCGGGGTCACTCTCAATGAGCAGTTCTTC.

The V gene is TRBV24-1, the J gene TRBJ1-1; D not resolved. Germline V gives CDR1 KGHDR, CDR2 SFDVKD. V gave up 4 bases and J gave up 3 bases, with 5 bases separating them. The CDR3 spans 12 residues. CDR3 loop: CATSDIDTEAFF. DNA of the CDR3: TGTGCCACCAGTGACATAGACACTGAAGCTTTCTTT.

The chain joins TRBV6-5 to TRBJ2-6; D is undetermined. The germline V and J ends were trimmed by 6 bases and 2 bases, with 14 bases remaining between them. The CDR3 spans 16 residues. Per the germline V gene, CDR1 is MNHEY and CDR2 is SVGAGI. DNA for the CDR3: TGTGCCAGCAGGATTTTAACAGAGACTGGGGCCAACGTCCTGACTTTC. Its translation: CASRILTETGANVLTF.

This clonotype appeared a few times. The V and J genes are TRBV20-1 and TRBJ1-1; D unresolved. Germline CDR1 and CDR2: DFQATT and SNEGSKA (reference sequence). The CDR3 is made up of 11 amino acids. The V end lost 2 bases, the J end lost 7 bases, and 8 bases lay between the germline ends. CDR3: CSARQDYEAFF. Here the CDR3 DNA reads TGCAGTGCTAGACAGGATTATGAAGCTTTCTTT.

The J gene is TRBJ2-5, the V gene TRBV7-8; 12 bases are shared with TRBD2. From germline, CDR1 is SGHVS and CDR2 FQNEAQ. V was clipped by 0 bases and J by 7 bases; unmatched bases: 3. CDR3 length: 15 residues. CDR3 loop: CASSLAETSGGTQYF. CDR3 coding DNA: TGTGCCAGCAGCTTAGCGGAGACTAGCGGGGGGACCCAGTACTTC.

The rearrangement joins TRBV12-3 or TRBV12-4 to TRBJ1-2; possible D gene TRBD1, 5 bases. Trimming cost V 3 bases and J 4 bases, with 24 bases left between them. There are 18 residues in the CDR3. CDR3 region: CASSLGLGRRDILYGYTF. The CDR3, as DNA: TGTGCCAGCAGTTTGGGGTTGGGCCGCAGGGATATTCTCTATGGCTACACCTTC.

The gene calls are TRBV5-1 and TRBJ2-7; weak D call: TRBD2 (5 bases). The CDR3 contains 15 residues. The germline gives CDR1 SGHRS, CDR2 YFSETQ. Deletions cut 0 bases from V and 2 bases from J, with 12 bases between. The CDR3 DNA reads as TGCGCCAGCAGCTTGGCCCCGGGGAGCACCTACGAGCAGTACTTC. This translates into CASSLAPGSTYEQYF.

This clonotype came up a few times. The genes are TRBV5-6 and TRBJ2-1, with TRBD2 identical over 8 bases. Losses at the gene ends were 2 bases for V and 8 bases for J; bases not matched to a gene: 3. Germline values: CDR1 SGHDT, CDR2 YYEEEE. The CDR3 extends over 13 amino acids. The CDR3 coding sequence is TGTGCCAGCAGCTTAGGGACTAGATATGAGCAGTTCTTC. Translation: CASSLGTRYEQFF.

The sample holds a few counts of this clonotype. CDR3 sequence reads: CATSRDPASLGYEQYF. The CDR3 nucleotides are TGTGCCACCAGCAGAGATCCGGCTAGCCTGGGTTACGAGCAGTACTTC. V gene TRBV15 combines with J gene TRBJ2-7; D possibly corresponds to TRBD2 (5 bases). CDR1 is LNHNV, CDR2 YYDKDF, per germline (reference sequence). V lost 0 bases to trimming and J lost 4 bases, with 16 bases between them. The CDR3 totals 16 residues.

This clonotype was detected a few times. This chain joins TRBV21-1 and TRBJ2-7; TRBD1 is the table's D call and was not checked against the DNA. TRBV21-1 is flagged as a pseudogene. The CDR3 totals 14 residues. The CDR3 loop is CANPLGTETYEQYF. CDR3 bases: TGTGCCAACCCCCTAGGGACGGAAACCTACGAGCAGTACTTC.

This chain links TRBV11-2 with TRBJ2-1; 7 bases align to TRBD2. Germline-derived CDR1 and CDR2 are SGHAT and FQNNGV. This CDR3 has 13 residues. V shed 7 bases and J 3 bases; nucleotides not matched to a gene: 3. CDR3 sequence: CASTAGDYNEQFF. The CDR3 DNA follows: TGTGCCAGCACCGCGGGGGACTACAATGAGCAGTTCTTC.

This clonotype was picked up a small number of times. The chain carries TRBV15 and TRBJ2-1, with D tentatively TRBD1 (6 bases). Per the germline V gene, CDR1 is LNHNV and CDR2 is YYDKDF (reference sequence). This CDR3 has 16 residues. The V end was cut by 1 base, the J end by 0 bases, with 10 bases between. CDR3 loop: CATSRARQASYNEQFF. For the CDR3, the DNA is TGTGCCACCAGCAGAGCCCGACAGGCCTCCTACAATGAGCAGTTCTTC.

The chain couples TRBV7-2 to TRBJ2-1, with TRBD2 matching over 11 bases. CDR3 length: 16 residues. CDR1 and CDR2 from the germline V gene are SGHTA and FQGNSA. Unmatched junction bases numbered 7, after V lost 5 bases and J lost 4 bases. The CDR3 nucleotides read TGTGCCAGCAGCCCTAGTGGGACTAGCGGATACAATGAGCAGTTCTTC. The encoded protein is CASSPSGTSGYNEQFF.

This sequence joins TRBV4-3 and TRBJ1-2; a possible D gene is TRBD1 (6 bases). Trimming shortened V by 4 bases and J by 2 bases, and 11 bases separated the two germline ends. The CDR3 contains 14 residues. CDR1 and CDR2 from the germline V gene are LGHNA and YSLEER. CDR3 residues: CASSPDSPNYGYTF. The CDR3 bases are TGCGCCAGCAGCCCGGACAGTCCCAACTATGGCTACACCTTC.

The V gene is TRBV14, the J gene TRBJ1-2; TRBD1 is a possible D gene (5 bases). V gave up 0 bases and J gave up 2 bases, with 19 bases separating them. CDR3 size: 18 residues. The germline CDR1 and CDR2 sequences are SGHDN and FVKESK. DNA of the CDR3: TGTGCCAGCAGCCAAGAGGGGGTGATAGGCGGCGAAAACTATGGCTACACCTTC. Protein product: CASSQEGVIGGENYGYTF.

This clonotype was detected many times. The rearrangement joins TRBV7-6 to TRBJ2-1, with D possibly being TRBD2 (5 bases). Germline-derived CDR1 and CDR2 are SGHVS and FNYEAQ. V lost 2 bases and J lost 4, with 6 bases in between. The CDR3 is 13 amino acids. The CDR3 region is CASSLRLYNEQFF. The CDR3 DNA reads as TGTGCCAGCAGCTTAAGACTATACAATGAGCAGTTCTTC.

This clonotype was found once. The chain couples TRBV7-2 to TRBJ2-3, with D tentatively TRBD1 (6 bases). Germline-derived CDR1 and CDR2 are SGHTA and FQGNSA. The CDR3 covers 14 residues. The germline V and J ends were trimmed by 5 bases and 5 bases, with 14 bases remaining between them. The CDR3 protein is CASSVGGMQDTQYF. The DNA of the CDR3 is TGTGCCAGCAGCGTAGGGGGTATGCAAGATACGCAGTATTTT.

This clonotype occurred a few times. The CDR3 coding sequence is TGTGCCAGCACCGTAGGGACTCGGGGGCAAGAGACCCAGTACTTC. Its protein is CASTVGTRGQETQYF. The gene calls are TRBV28 and TRBJ2-5, with TRBD2 as a possible D gene (6 bases). CDR1 and CDR2 (germline): MDHEN, SYDVKM. The CDR3 runs 15 residues. The germline V and J ends were trimmed by 7 bases and 2 bases, with 17 bases remaining between them.

The V gene is TRBV9, the J gene TRBJ2-3, with TRBD2 matching 8 bases. J was trimmed by 5 bases and V by 4 bases; bases with no gene match: 12. The CDR3 spans 16 residues. Germline CDR1 reads SGDLS; CDR2 reads YYNGEE. For the CDR3, the DNA is TGTGCCAGCAGCATGTCAGCGGGGGTTGCCTTAGATACGCAGTATTTT. Translating gives CASSMSAGVALDTQYF.

Details on this clonotype: One end of the junction is discordant with germline, which a read error may explain. This chain joins TRBV7-8 and TRBJ2-5; a possible D gene is TRBD2 (6 bases). The closer fit of TRBJ2-7 to the DNA end suggests the J call may be wrong. The germline V gene has CDR1 SGHVS and CDR2 FQNEAQ. There are 14 residues in the CDR3. The CDR3 DNA reads as TGTGCCAGCAGCGTAGCGGCTACCTCCGGCGAGCAGTACTTC. Translated: CASSVAATSGEQYF.

The chain links TRBV29-1 to TRBJ2-7; 10 nucleotides agree with TRBD1. The ends lost 6 bases at V and 2 bases at J; junction bases unmatched: 19. The CDR3 loop spans 18 amino acids. Germline CDR1 SQVTM, CDR2 ANQGSEA. The CDR3 coding sequence is TGCAGCGTGCTTGTGAGTGGCGGGGACAGGGGATTCACCTACGAGCAGTACTTC. It codes for CSVLVSGGDRGFTYEQYF.